This T cell receptor (beta chain) was recovered during a study of blood T cell repertoires in COVID-19. The CDR3 length is 15 residues. Looked up from germline, CDR1 is MDHEN and CDR2 is SYDVKM. V trimming: 5 bases; J trimming: 2 bases; junction bases outside the gene matches: 4. Repertoires were generated with immunoSEQ multiplex PCR, while TCRdb's copy carries only in-frame clones and drops some. The sample records around 150,000 clones, roughly 83% being singletons. The chain joins TRBV28 to TRBJ2-5, with 11 positions matching TRBD2. This sequence originates from a woman aged 60-75 years who had recovered from COVID-19. Specimen: PBMCs or T cells enriched from blood (not recorded which). CDR3 coding DNA: TGTGCCAGCAGTCTAGCGGGAGGACGTCAAGAGACCCAGTACTTC. It codes for CASSLAGGRQETQYF.